Listed below are T cell receptor beta chains from one sample, sequenced in a study of PD-L1 blockade in urothelial cancer. Sequencing used immunoSEQ multiplex PCR; TCRdb keeps in-frame clones, though not all of them. The table lists around 63,000 clones, 70% to 90% of them singletons. Sequences were derived from PBMCs, sampled around atezolizumab (anti-PD-L1) treatment. The receptors come from a man between 65 and 85 years old with urothelial cancer. Each CDR3 is given with its conserved first and last residue. Each record gives: V gene, D gene, J gene, clone size, CDR3 DNA, CDR3 protein. A D gene is named only where the DNA matches it firmly. For some rows the clone size is stated as once, few or many, or as a class when expanded; others skip it.

>TRBV7-6|TRBD1|TRBJ1-1|NA
TGTGCCAGCACCCCACTACAGGGGGCGTACACTGAAGCTTTCTTT
CASTPLQGAYTEAFF
>TRBV9|TRBD1|TRBJ1-1|few
TGTGCCAGCAGCGTAGTCCAGGGGGCATATGGTGAAGCTTTCTTT
CASSVVQGAYGEAFF
>TRBV27|TRBD2|TRBJ2-1|NA
TGTGCCAGCAGTTTTTCCCGAGGACTAGCGGGAGTGGATGAGCAGTTCTTC
CASSFSRGLAGVDEQFF
>TRBV6-5|TRBD1|TRBJ2-5|NA
TGTGCCAGCAGTTACTCGAGAGGACAGGGCGGGAAGACCCAGTACTTC
CASSYSRGQGGKTQYF
>TRBV5-6|TRBD2|TRBJ2-1|NA
TGTGCCAGCAGCTTCGGAGGGGGACTAGCGGGACTCAATGAGCAGTTCTTC
CASSFGGGLAGLNEQFF
>TRBV7-2|TRBD2|TRBJ2-7|NA
TGTGCCAGCAGCACGACTAGCGGGAGCTACGAGCAGTACTTC
CASSTTSGSYEQYF
>TRBV11-2|NA|TRBJ1-1|NA
TGTGCCAGCAGCCCACACGGGGGGATGTTGAACACTGAAGCTTTCTTT
CASSPHGGMLNTEAFF
>TRBV28|NA|TRBJ1-2|NA
TGTGCCAGCAGTTTAAGCCGGGCCGGGGGATATGGCTACACCTTC
CASSLSRAGGYGYTF
>TRBV30|NA|TRBJ2-1|NA
TGTGCCTGGAGTGGCGGGACCTCCTACAATGAGCAGTTCTTC
CAWSGGTSYNEQFF
>TRBV27|NA|TRBJ1-2|NA
TGTGCCAGCAGTTTAGAAGCTAGGACAAGCTATGGCTACACCTTC
CASSLEARTSYGYTF
>TRBV6-1|TRBD2|TRBJ2-3|NA
TGTGCCAGCAGTGAAGCGCGGCCTAGCGGGGCCACATATACGCAGTATTTT
CASSEARPSGATYTQYF
>TRBV7-2|TRBD1|TRBJ1-4|NA
TGTGCCAGCAGCCCGACAGGGGATGGCGAAAAACTGTTTTTT
CASSPTGDGEKLFF
>TRBV30|NA|TRBJ1-1|NA
TGTGCCTGGGACAACATGAACACTGAAGCTTTCTTT
CAWDNMNTEAFF
>TRBV6-1|TRBD1|TRBJ2-7|NA
TGTGCCAGCAGTGGGACCCTACAGGGGTACGAGCAGTACTTC
CASSGTLQGYEQYF
>TRBV5-5|NA|TRBJ1-1|NA
TGTGCCAGCAGCCCGGAGGGGGGGACGGGAACTGAAGCTTTCTTT
CASSPEGGTGTEAFF
>TRBV6-5|NA|TRBJ1-4|NA
TGTGCCAGCAGTCCCCAGGCCTATAATGAAAAACTGTTTTTT
CASSPQAYNEKLFF
>TRBV9|TRBD2|TRBJ2-5|few
TGTGCCAGCAGCAATAGCGGGACTGGGGAGACCCAGTACTTC
CASSNSGTGETQYF
>TRBV11-3|TRBD2|TRBJ2-7|NA
TGTGCCAGCAGCTCCCGCCAGCGGGACTACGAGCAGTACTTC
CASSSRQRDYEQYF
>TRBV7-2|NA|TRBJ1-1|NA
TGTGCCAGCAGCCCCCCCTCCCCCGAAGCTTTCTTT
CASSPPSPEAFF
>TRBV27|NA|TRBJ1-2|NA
TGTGCCAGCAGTTTAGCCCGGGGGGCGCATGGCTACACCTTC
CASSLARGAHGYTF
>TRBV11-3|NA|TRBJ2-5|NA
TGTGCCAGCAGCTTAAACCAGCGCTACTTAGAGACCCAGTACTTC
CASSLNQRYLETQYF
>TRBV6-5|NA|TRBJ1-1|NA
TGTGCCAGCAGCGCCGTGGAGGCTGAAGCTTTCTTT
CASSAVEAEAFF